The sequence of this T cell receptor beta chain was determined in a study of response to subunit inactivated influenza vaccine. Notes on the study in general: That few new T cells are recruited by each seasonal influenza vaccination was the authors' suggestion.

With respect to this clonotype: Its antigen is unidentified.

Looked up from germline, CDR1 is SGHRS and CDR2 is YFSETQ. V was clipped by 0 bases and J by 3 bases; unmatched bases: 2. The CDR3 has 15 residues. MiXCR, applied by TCRdb to the RT-PCR reads, yields one record per CDR3 protein. This sample has 290,000 or so distinct CDR3 sequences, with over 20% found just once. This specimen consisted of PBMCs from blood, obtained approximately 20 months after vaccination. This TCR derives from a man in his fifties or sixties who received an inactivated influenza vaccine. The chain combines TRBV5-1 with TRBJ2-2; 7 bases match TRBD2. The CDR3 nucleotides are TGCGCCAGCAGCTTGGCCGCGGGAGACACCGGGGAGCTGTTTTTT. Protein sequence: CASSLAAGDTGELFF.